The 7 T cell receptor beta chains below were found in one sample sequenced in a study of T cells in Graves' hyperthyroidism and ophthalmopathy. Amplified TCR beta CDR3 regions came from RNA transcripts. The primer set for the first-round RT-PCR of the TCR CDR3 was HTBI. One entry per CDR3 protein, called by TCRdb with MiXCR from the multiplex PCR reads. The data contain some 600,000 distinct CDR3 sequences, approximately 14% of them singletons. Sequenced: blood. Receptor source: a woman in her 30s with Graves' hyperthyroidism that later progressed to Graves' ophthalmopathy.

This clonotype was detected ten times or more. The genes are TRBV12-3 or TRBV12-4 and TRBJ1-6, with 10 bases matching TRBD1. This CDR3 is 16 amino acids long. V lost 3 bases and J lost 7; bases outside the gene matches: 6. The CDR3 sequence: CASSLAGTGVNSPLHF. CDR3 nucleotides: TGTGCCAGCAGTTTGGCCGGGACAGGGGTAAATTCACCCCTCCACTTT.

In its sample, this clonotype was seen many times. The chain recombines TRBV28 with TRBJ1-4; D call uncertain. Trimming pared 1 base from V and 2 bases from J, leaving 11 bases between. The CDR3 contains 16 residues. Germline values: CDR1 MDHEN, CDR2 SYDVKM. DNA of the CDR3: TGTGCCAGCAGTTTATATCCAGGCCCCACTAATGAAAAACTGTTTTTT. It codes for CASSLYPGPTNEKLFF. Together with reference TRBV28 and TRBJ1-4, the CDR3 gives the full variable domain: DVKVTQSSRYLVKRTGEKVFLECVQDMDHENMFWYRQDPGLGLRLIYFSYDVKMKEKGDIPEGYSVSREKKERFSLILESASTNQTSMYLCASSLYPGPTNEKLFFGSGTQLSVL.

This clonotype came up many times. The chain couples TRBV7-2 to TRBJ2-1; 11 positions match TRBD2. This CDR3 comprises 19 residues. With 5 bases clipped from V and 0 bases from J, the junction kept 12 bases outside the gene matches. CDR1 and CDR2 from the germline V gene are SGHTA and FQGNSA. CDR3 sequence: CASSPLVLAGGLSYNEQFF. CDR3 coding DNA: TGTGCCAGCAGCCCCCTCGTCCTAGCGGGAGGTCTCTCCTACAATGAGCAGTTCTTC.

The sample holds many counts of this clonotype. This chain joins TRBV28 and TRBJ2-7; 8 bases are a match to TRBD1. Germline lookup yields CDR1 MDHEN and CDR2 SYDVKM. V gave up 7 bases and J gave up 3 bases; unmatched junction bases: 8. The CDR3 contains 14 residues. CDR3 nucleotide sequence: TGTGCCAGCACCCTCTCCGGACAGGGCTACGAGCAGTACTTC. It encodes CASTLSGQGYEQYF.

In this sample, this clonotype turned up many times. In DNA form, the CDR3 reads TGTGCCATAAGGAACGGACAGTACAATGAGCAGTTCTTC. This codes for CAIRNGQYNEQFF. The chain combines TRBV10-3 with TRBJ2-1; maybe TRBD1 (6 bases). The length of the CDR3 is 13 residues. Germline loops: CDR1 ENHRY, CDR2 SYGVKD. V lost 9 bases, J lost 4 bases, and 13 bases lay in between.

This clonotype was picked up a small number of times. The CDR3 DNA reads TGTGCCAGCAGCTTAAACGGAGGGACTAGCGGGGGTGGGAATGAGCAGTTCTTC. Translation gives CASSLNGGTSGGGNEQFF. The chain recombines TRBV7-9 with TRBJ2-1, with 14 bases identical to TRBD2. This CDR3 contains 18 residues. The germline gives CDR1 SEHNR, CDR2 FQNEAQ (reference sequence). V trimming: 2 bases; J trimming: 7 bases; junction bases outside the gene matches: 10.

This clonotype was observed many times. The chain recombines TRBV28 with TRBJ1-2; D is undetermined. Germline V lookup: CDR1 MDHEN, CDR2 SYDVKM. Trimming removed 3 bases from V and 4 bases from J, with 9 bases in between. The CDR3 is made up of 13 amino acids. The CDR3 sequence is CASSFGVAYGYTF. In DNA form, the CDR3 reads TGTGCCAGCAGTTTTGGGGTCGCCTATGGCTACACCTTC.